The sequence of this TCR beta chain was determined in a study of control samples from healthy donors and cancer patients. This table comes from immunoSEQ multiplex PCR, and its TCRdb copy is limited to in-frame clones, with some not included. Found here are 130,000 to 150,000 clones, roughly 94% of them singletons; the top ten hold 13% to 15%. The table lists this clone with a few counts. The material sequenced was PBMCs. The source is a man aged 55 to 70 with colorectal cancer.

In nucleotides, the CDR3 is TGTGCCAGCAGTTCCCTCACAGGGGATGGGGGATCAACAGATACGCAGTATTTT. Translating it yields CASSSLTGDGGSTDTQYF. The chain joins TRBV6-2 or TRBV6-3 to TRBJ2-3, with 7 bases lining up with TRBD1. Germline-derived CDR1 and CDR2 are MNHEY and SVGEGT. The CDR3 covers 18 residues. V lost 4 bases and J lost 3; bases outside the gene matches: 16.